This TCR beta chain stems from a study of cytomegalovirus exposure and HLA in healthy donors. Researchers ran the PCR with 60 Vbeta and 13 Jbeta primers. Sequencing was performed with immunoSEQ multiplex PCR; in TCRdb, only in-frame clones are kept and a portion is missing. Counted here are around 200,000 clones, 75% to 85% occurring once; the ten biggest clones make up roughly 0.8%. Study-wide findings and caveats: The listing of fewer than 200 TCR beta chains classed them as cytomegalovirus-associated. Reported results showed that the classifier diagnosed cytomegalovirus status with high specificity and sensitivity. TRBV6-2, TRBV6-3 and some other V segments were unresolvable in 87-base-pair reads. The later analysis indicated that the majority of CMV-associated TCR beta chains appeared HLA-restricted.

Regarding this clone: No antigen is known for it.

After removal of 8 bases from V and 4 bases from J, the junction contained 8 bases not matched to a gene. This CDR3 has 15 residues. Germline loops: CDR1 MNHNS, CDR2 SASEGT. Sequenced sample: PBMCs. The gene calls are TRBV6-1 and TRBJ2-1, with 10 bases aligning to TRBD2. This TCR derives from a woman aged 18-30 years in good health and CMV-seronegative. The CDR3 DNA follows: TGTGCCAGCGGGGTTCTAGCGGGGGAGTACAATGAGCAGTTCTTC. It translates to CASGVLAGEYNEQFF.